The entry below gives a single TCR beta chain sequence along with its context. Other DNA sequences of this sample code for an identical CDR3. Germline values: CDR1 LNHDA, CDR2 SQIVND (reference sequence). This CDR3 is 14 amino acids long. After removal of 7 bases from V and 7 bases from J, the junction contained 7 bases not matched to a gene. Clones were sequenced by immunoSEQ multiplex PCR, and TCRdb holds only the in-frame ones, with some missing. The data contain under 50,000 clones, over 60% of them singletons. The source of the sample is a study of OX40 agonist ivuxolimab in advanced cancers. This sample comprised CD4+ or CD8+ T cells sorted from blood, obtained in a trial of the OX40 agonist ivuxolimab. The clonotype comes from an adult with an advanced solid tumor such as melanoma, head and neck, liver or kidney cancer. The chain uses TRBV19 and TRBJ2-1; TRBD2 matches 10 bases. The CDR3 DNA is TGTGCCAGTACCCCCCGGACTAGCGGTAATGAGCAGTTCTTC. As protein: CASTPRTSGNEQFF.